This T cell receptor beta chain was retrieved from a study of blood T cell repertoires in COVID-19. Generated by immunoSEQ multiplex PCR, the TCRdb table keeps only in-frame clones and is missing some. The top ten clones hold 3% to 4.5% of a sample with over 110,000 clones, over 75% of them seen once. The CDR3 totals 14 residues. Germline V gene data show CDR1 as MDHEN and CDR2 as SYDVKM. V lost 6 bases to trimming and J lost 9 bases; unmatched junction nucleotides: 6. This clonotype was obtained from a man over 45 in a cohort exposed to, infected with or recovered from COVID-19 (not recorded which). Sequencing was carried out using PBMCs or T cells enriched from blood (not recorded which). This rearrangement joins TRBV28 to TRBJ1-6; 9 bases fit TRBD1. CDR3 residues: CASSPGQGSSPLHF. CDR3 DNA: TGTGCCAGCAGCCCAGGACAGGGGAGTTCACCCCTCCACTTT.